The clone carrying this T cell receptor beta chain was recorded once. Antigen specificity is unknown. V lost 1 base and J lost 0, with 8 bases in between. Germline loops: CDR1 SGDLS, CDR2 YYNGEE. The CDR3 is 15 residues long. This record comes from a study of circulating and synovial CD4+ cells in juvenile arthritis. General study points: Vbeta family usage analysis did not detect the pathogenic-like versus bulk difference.

TCRdb's table, derived via immunoSEQ multiplex PCR, lists solely in-frame clones and lacks some. The table includes around 32,000 clones, 90% to 95% detected once. The chain couples TRBV9 to TRBJ1-3, with D unclear. The specimen was CD4+ T cells from blood. The clonotype comes from a human donor with juvenile idiopathic arthritis. DNA for the CDR3: TGTGCCAGCAGCGTATCTGCAGACTCTGGAAACACCATATATTTT. As protein: CASSVSADSGNTIYF.